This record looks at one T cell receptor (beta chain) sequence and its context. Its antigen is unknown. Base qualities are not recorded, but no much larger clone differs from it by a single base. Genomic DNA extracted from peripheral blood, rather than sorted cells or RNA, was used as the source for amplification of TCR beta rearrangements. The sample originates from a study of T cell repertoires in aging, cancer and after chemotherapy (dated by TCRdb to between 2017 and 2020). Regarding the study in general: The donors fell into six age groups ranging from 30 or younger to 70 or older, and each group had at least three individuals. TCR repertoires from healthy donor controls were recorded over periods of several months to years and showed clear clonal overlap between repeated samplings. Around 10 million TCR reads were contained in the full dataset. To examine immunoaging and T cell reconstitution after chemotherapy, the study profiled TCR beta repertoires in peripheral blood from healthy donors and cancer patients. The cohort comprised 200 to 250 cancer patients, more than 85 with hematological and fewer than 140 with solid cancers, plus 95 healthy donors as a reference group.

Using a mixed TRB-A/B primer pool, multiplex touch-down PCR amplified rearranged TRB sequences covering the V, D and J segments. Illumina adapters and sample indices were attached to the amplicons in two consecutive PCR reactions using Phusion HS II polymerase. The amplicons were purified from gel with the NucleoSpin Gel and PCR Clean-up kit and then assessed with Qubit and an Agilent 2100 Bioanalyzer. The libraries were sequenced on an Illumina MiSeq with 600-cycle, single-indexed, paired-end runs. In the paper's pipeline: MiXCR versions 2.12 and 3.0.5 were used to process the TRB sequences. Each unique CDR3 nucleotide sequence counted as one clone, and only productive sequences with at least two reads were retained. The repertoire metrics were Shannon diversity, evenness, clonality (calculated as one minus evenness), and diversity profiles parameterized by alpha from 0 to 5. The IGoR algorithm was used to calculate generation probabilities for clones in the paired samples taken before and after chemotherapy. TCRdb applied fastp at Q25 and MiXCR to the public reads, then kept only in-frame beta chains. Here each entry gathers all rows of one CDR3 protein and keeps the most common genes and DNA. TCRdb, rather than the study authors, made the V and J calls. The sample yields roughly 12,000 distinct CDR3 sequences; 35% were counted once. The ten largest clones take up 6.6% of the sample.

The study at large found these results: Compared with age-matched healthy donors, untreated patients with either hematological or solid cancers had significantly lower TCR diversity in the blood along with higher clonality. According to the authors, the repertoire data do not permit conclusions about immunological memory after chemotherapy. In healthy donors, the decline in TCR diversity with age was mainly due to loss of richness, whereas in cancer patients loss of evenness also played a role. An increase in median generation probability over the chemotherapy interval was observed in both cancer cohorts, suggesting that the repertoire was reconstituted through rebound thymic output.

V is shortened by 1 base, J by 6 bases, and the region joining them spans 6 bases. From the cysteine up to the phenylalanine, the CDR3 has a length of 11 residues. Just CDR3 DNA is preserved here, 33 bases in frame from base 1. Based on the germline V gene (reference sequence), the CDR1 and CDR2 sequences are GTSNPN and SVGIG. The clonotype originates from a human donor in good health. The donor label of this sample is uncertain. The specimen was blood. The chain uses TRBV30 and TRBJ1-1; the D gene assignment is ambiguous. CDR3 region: CAWSALPEAFF. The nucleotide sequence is TGTGCCTGGAGTGCCCTACCTGAAGCTTTCTTT.